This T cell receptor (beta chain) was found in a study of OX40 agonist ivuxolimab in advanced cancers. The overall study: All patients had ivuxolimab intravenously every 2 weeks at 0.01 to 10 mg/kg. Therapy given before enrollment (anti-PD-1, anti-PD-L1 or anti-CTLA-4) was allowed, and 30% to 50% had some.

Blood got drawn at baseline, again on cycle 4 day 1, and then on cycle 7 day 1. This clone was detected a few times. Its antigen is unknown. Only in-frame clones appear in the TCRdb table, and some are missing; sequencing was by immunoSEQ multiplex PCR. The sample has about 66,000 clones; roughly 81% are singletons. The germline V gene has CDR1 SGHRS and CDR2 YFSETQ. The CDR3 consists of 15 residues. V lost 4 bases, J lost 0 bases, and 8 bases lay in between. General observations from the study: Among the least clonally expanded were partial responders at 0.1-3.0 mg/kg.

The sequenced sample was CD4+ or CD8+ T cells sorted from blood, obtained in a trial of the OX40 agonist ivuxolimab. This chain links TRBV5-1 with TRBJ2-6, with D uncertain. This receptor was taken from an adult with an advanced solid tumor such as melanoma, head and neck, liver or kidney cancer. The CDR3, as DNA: TGCGCCAGCAGCCCCACAGACTCTGGGGCCAACGTCCTGACTTTC. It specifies CASSPTDSGANVLTF.